The 15 T cell receptor beta chains below were found in one sample sequenced in a study of cytomegalovirus exposure and HLA in healthy donors. Primers for the PCR totalled 60 Vbeta and 13 Jbeta. Using immunoSEQ multiplex PCR, the repertoire was profiled, and TCRdb retains in-frame clones only, with some absent. This sample has around 92,000 clones, with more than 65% found just once. Sequencing input: PBMCs. The receptor set was obtained from a girl between 2 and 10 years old in good health and CMV-seropositive.

This clone was recorded only once. The V and J genes are TRBV28 and TRBJ1-5, with 9 nucleotides matching TRBD1. The CDR3 totals 14 residues. J gave up 6 bases and V 9 bases, and 9 bases lay outside the gene matches. CDR1 and CDR2 from the germline V gene are MDHEN and SYDVKM. The CDR3 sequence is CASIIGTGSQPQHF. The CDR3, as DNA: TGTGCCAGTATTATAGGGACAGGGAGTCAGCCCCAGCATTTT.

CDR3 region: CASSLASSGSSYEQYF. In DNA, the CDR3 is TGTGCCAGCAGCTTGGCTTCTAGCGGAAGTTCCTACGAGCAGTACTTC. This chain joins TRBV5-4 and TRBJ2-7, with 7 bases aligning to TRBD2. This CDR3 has 16 amino acids. Trimming took 0 bases from V and 1 from J; bases not matched to a gene: 7. Germline CDR1 reads SGHNT; CDR2 reads YYREEE (reference sequence).

This chain's CDR3 is CSVDEGDEQFF. In nucleotides, the CDR3 is TGCAGCGTTGATGAGGGTGATGAGCAGTTCTTC. The chain combines TRBV29-1 with TRBJ2-1, with TRBD2 as a possible D gene (5 bases). CDR1 is SQVTM and CDR2 is ANQGSEA in the germline V gene. V shed 3 bases and J shed 8 bases, with 8 bases lying between them. The CDR3 loop spans 11 amino acids.

The chain carries TRBV5-4 and TRBJ2-5, with D perhaps TRBD2 (5 bases). The V gene's germline CDR1 is SGHNT and CDR2 YYREEE (reference sequence). Trimming cost V 0 bases and J 4 bases, with 10 bases left between them. There are 14 residues in the CDR3. The DNA for the CDR3 is TGTGCCAGCAGCTTGGCCGGGGTGGGAGAGACCCAGTACTTC. It encodes CASSLAGVGETQYF.

The genes are TRBV7-9 and TRBJ2-7, with D possibly being TRBD2 (6 bases). CDR1 SEHNR and CDR2 FQNEAQ come from the germline V gene (reference sequence). The CDR3 loop spans 15 amino acids. The V end lost 4 bases, the J end lost 2 bases, and 15 bases lay between the germline ends. The CDR3 DNA follows: TGTGCCAGCAGCTCACGACAAGCGGGCGCCTACGAGCAGTACTTC. The encoded protein is CASSSRQAGAYEQYF. Complete variable domain (other parts from reference TRBV7-9 and TRBJ2-7): DTGVSQNPRHKITKRGQNVTFRCDPISEHNRLYWYRQTLGQGPEFLTYFQNEAQLEKSRLLSDRFSAERPKGSFSTLEIQRTEQGDSAMYLCASSSRQAGAYEQYFGPGTRLTVT.

This rearrangement joins TRBV28 to TRBJ2-2; tentative D call: TRBD1 (6 bases). V gave up 3 bases and J gave up 5 bases, with 13 bases separating them. CDR1 and CDR2 (germline): MDHEN, SYDVKM. The CDR3 runs 15 residues. The CDR3 DNA reads as TGTGCCAGCAGTTTCTTAGGACAGCCGACCGGGGAGCTGTTTTTT. As protein: CASSFLGQPTGELFF.

The chain joins TRBV4-1 to TRBJ2-1; 7 positions match TRBD2. With 1 base clipped from V and 2 bases from J, the junction kept 8 bases outside the gene matches. Germline CDR1 MGHRA, CDR2 YSYEKL. The CDR3 runs 17 residues. The CDR3 here is CASSQGGGRRTYNEQFF. In nucleotides, the CDR3 is TGCGCCAGCAGCCAAGGCGGGGGACGGAGGACCTACAATGAGCAGTTCTTC.

The chain is built from TRBV4-1 and TRBJ2-2; tentatively, D is TRBD1 (5 bases). Germline loops: CDR1 MGHRA, CDR2 YSYEKL. The CDR3 is 14 amino acids. The germline V and J ends were trimmed by 0 bases and 5 bases, with 7 bases remaining between them. The CDR3 DNA is TGCGCCAGCAGCCAAGATGCAGGGACCGGGGAGCTGTTTTTT. Translated, it gives CASSQDAGTGELFF.

J is TRBJ1-5 and V is TRBV7-2; 8 positions match TRBD1. The J segment lost 1 base and the V segment lost 2 bases, leaving 13 bases of the junction unmatched. The CDR3 sequence is 19 residues long. The germline CDR1 and CDR2 sequences are SGHTA and FQGNSA. CDR3 nucleotides: TGTGCCAGCAGCTTATCGACCTACCAGGGGGCGGTCAGCAATCAGCCCCAGCATTTT. It specifies CASSLSTYQGAVSNQPQHF.

The chain links TRBV7-9 to TRBJ1-3; 7 bases fit TRBD1. The ends lost 1 base at V and 8 bases at J; junction bases unmatched: 2. CDR1 and CDR2 from the germline V gene are SEHNR and FQNEAQ (reference sequence). This CDR3 is built from 13 residues. Here the CDR3 reads CASSLDRGDTIYF. The CDR3 DNA sequence: TGTGCCAGCAGCTTAGACAGGGGTGACACCATATATTTT.

The chain links TRBV27 to TRBJ2-6, with D possibly TRBD2 on 5 matching bases. Trimming took 9 bases from V and 4 from J, leaving 10 bases between them. The length of the CDR3 is 13 residues. Germline V gene data show CDR1 as MNHEY and CDR2 as SMNVEV (reference sequence). CDR3 protein: CASTGIGANVLTF. In DNA, the CDR3 is TGTGCCAGTACGGGGATCGGGGCCAACGTCCTGACTTTC.

The chain uses TRBV4-1 and TRBJ2-2, with D tentatively TRBD2 (5 bases). The CDR3 is 15 residues long. Looked up from germline, CDR1 is MGHRA and CDR2 is YSYEKL. V was trimmed by 4 bases and J by 1 base, leaving 10 bases between them. CDR3 sequence reads: CASSLAGGNTGELFF. The DNA for the CDR3 is TGCGCCAGCAGCCTGGCTGGAGGGAACACCGGGGAGCTGTTTTTT.

Comment on this clone: Other nucleotide sequences in the sample specify the same CDR3. The J gene is TRBJ1-5, the V gene TRBV30; D is undetermined. CDR3 length: 13 amino acids. Germline V gene data show CDR1 as GTSNPN and CDR2 as SVGIG (reference sequence). Trimming shortened V by 0 bases and J by 4 bases, and 7 bases separated the two germline ends. The CDR3 sequence is CAWSVGGNQPQHF. The CDR3 bases are TGTGCCTGGAGTGTCGGAGGGAATCAGCCCCAGCATTTT.

The chain links TRBV28 to TRBJ1-1; D gene ambiguous. The CDR3 loop spans 15 amino acids. The germline gives CDR1 MDHEN, CDR2 SYDVKM. V lost 5 bases to trimming and J lost 4 bases, with 17 bases between them. The DNA for the CDR3 is TGTGCCAGCAGTCCCCCTAGTGGATTCAGCACTGAAGCTTTCTTT. It encodes CASSPPSGFSTEAFF.

This clone appeared a single time. The junction departs from germline at one end; a sequencing error may be responsible. The chain carries TRBV6-1 and TRBJ1-1; unclear D gene. CDR1 is MNHNS and CDR2 is SASEGT in the germline V gene. This CDR3 contains 14 residues. CDR3 sequence reads: CASSEVWANAEAFF. The CDR3 bases are TGTGCCAGCAGTGAAGTTTGGGCGAACGCTGAAGCTTTCTTT.